The entry that follows covers one T cell receptor beta chain sequence. Its antigen is still unknown. The method was immunoSEQ multiplex PCR; TCRdb's version includes in-frame clones alone and lacks a portion of them. This table holds 55,000 to 70,000 clones, roughly 87% found once. This specimen comes from a study of OX40 agonist ivuxolimab in advanced cancers. For the study at large: It was ivuxolimab, an agonistic anti-OX40 (CD134) antibody, that patients were treated with. Therapy given before enrollment (anti-PD-1, anti-PD-L1 or anti-CTLA-4) was allowed, and under 45% had some.

Points from the study as a whole: The study found that CD8+ T cells averaged more expanded clones than CD4+.

CDR1 is SNHLY and CDR2 is FYNNEI in the germline V gene. CDR3 length: 15 amino acids. The trim removed 6 bases at V and 3 bases at J, leaving 6 bases unmatched. The source was CD4+ or CD8+ T cells sorted from blood, collected in a trial of the OX40 agonist ivuxolimab. This chain joins TRBV2 and TRBJ2-7, with 12 positions matching TRBD2. This TCR was recovered from an adult with an advanced solid tumor such as melanoma, head and neck, liver or kidney cancer. The CDR3 nucleotides are TGTGCCAGCAGAAAGACTAGCGGGGGCGACTACGAGCAGTACTTC. It is translated as CASRKTSGGDYEQYF. The full variable domain, in which reference TRBV2 and TRBJ2-7 provide the parts outside the CDR3, is EPEVTQTPSHQVTQMGQEVILRCVPISNHLYFYWYRQILGQKVEFLVSFYNNEISEKSEIFDDQFSVERPDGSNFTLKIRSTKLEDSAMYFCASRKTSGGDYEQYFGPGTRLTVT.